The clone carrying this T cell receptor beta chain was observed at least ten times. Assay used: immunoSEQ multiplex PCR; TCRdb lists only in-frame clones, some missing. The sample includes about 59,000 clones, more than 60% of them seen just once. This specimen belongs to a study of blood T cell repertoires in COVID-19. Overall study context: Nucleic acid was either cDNA or gDNA, and it came from T cells, B-cell-depleted T cells, or PBMCs.

V was clipped by 3 bases and J by 1 base; unmatched bases: 8. The CDR3 has 19 amino acids. Germline lookup yields CDR1 SEHNR and CDR2 FQNEAQ (reference sequence). The chain links TRBV7-9 to TRBJ2-6; TRBD2 agrees at 11 bases. Sequenced: peripheral blood. The TCR sequence derives from a woman aged 70-85 years with acute or convalescent COVID-19. CDR3 region: CASSLTLGLAESGANVLTF. CDR3 nucleotide sequence: TGTGCCAGCAGCTTGACTCTGGGACTAGCGGAATCTGGGGCCAACGTCCTGACTTTC.